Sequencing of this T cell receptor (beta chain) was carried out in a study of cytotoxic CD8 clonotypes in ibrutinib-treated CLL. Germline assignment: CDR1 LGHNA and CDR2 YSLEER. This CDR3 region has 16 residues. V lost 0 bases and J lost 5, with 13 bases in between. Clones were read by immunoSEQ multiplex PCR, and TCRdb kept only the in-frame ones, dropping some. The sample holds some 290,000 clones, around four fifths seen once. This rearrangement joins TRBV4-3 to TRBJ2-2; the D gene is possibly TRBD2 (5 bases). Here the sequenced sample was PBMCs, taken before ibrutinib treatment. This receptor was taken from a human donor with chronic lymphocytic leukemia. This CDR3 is CASSQEGFRGTGELFF. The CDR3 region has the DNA TGCGCCAGCAGCCAAGAGGGTTTTCGGGGTACCGGGGAGCTGTTTTTT.